The 3 T cell receptor beta chains reported below all come from one sample, sequenced in a study of cytomegalovirus exposure and HLA in healthy donors. The PCR made use of 60 Vbeta and 13 Jbeta primers. Using immunoSEQ multiplex PCR, the repertoire was profiled, and TCRdb retains in-frame clones only, with some absent. Here the sample spans about 120,000 clones, roughly three fifths being singletons. The sample taken for sequencing was PBMCs. These receptors all stem from a middle-aged woman in good health and CMV-seropositive.

The J gene is TRBJ1-3, the V gene TRBV7-8; TRBD1 aligns across 7 bases. This CDR3 is 15 amino acids long. The germline V gene encodes CDR1 SGHVS and CDR2 FQNEAQ. After removal of 5 bases from V and 2 bases from J, the junction contained 6 bases not matched to a gene. CDR3 DNA sequence: TGTGCCAGCAGCCCCTGGGGGACAGCTGGAAACACCATATATTTT. This sequence encodes CASSPWGTAGNTIYF.

This chain links TRBV29-1 with TRBJ1-1; weak D call: TRBD1 (5 bases). Germline values: CDR1 SQVTM, CDR2 ANQGSEA. This CDR3 has 10 residues. Here the CDR3 reads CQGVNTEAFF. The CDR3 DNA is TGCCAAGGGGTGAACACTGAAGCTTTCTTT.

The J gene is TRBJ2-1, the V gene TRBV27; possibly TRBD1 for D (5 bases). The CDR3 loop spans 15 amino acids. Deletions cut 3 bases from V and 9 bases from J, with 18 bases between. The V gene's germline CDR1 is MNHEY and CDR2 SMNVEV (reference sequence). The CDR3 nucleotides read TGTGCCAGCAGTTTCTCCGGACACCCTGGCGCTGAGCAGTTCTTC. Protein sequence: CASSFSGHPGAEQFF.